This T cell receptor (beta chain) derives from a study of cytomegalovirus exposure and HLA in healthy donors. The PCR ran on 60 Vbeta and 13 Jbeta primers. Method: immunoSEQ multiplex PCR; TCRdb's copy keeps in-frame clones and lacks some. This sample yields approximately 110,000 clones, of which around three quarters are seen a single time; more than 10% belongs to the top ten. This clone appeared a single time. The target antigen is unknown. The CDR3 totals 15 residues. Trimming removed 6 bases from V and 7 bases from J; junction bases left unmatched: 11. Germline CDR1 is MDHEN and CDR2 is SYDVKM. General observations from the study: It was confirmed in vitro that three of the CMV-associated chains were specific for CMV antigens. Donors were assumed by presence/absence analyses to have roughly uniform sequencing depth.

The chain combines TRBV28 with TRBJ2-7; TRBD2 aligns across 11 bases. This clonotype was obtained from a woman aged 40 to 55 in good health and CMV-seropositive. Sequencing was done on a sample of PBMCs. In DNA form, the CDR3 reads TGTGCCAGCAGACTCGGGACTAGCGGCATTAAGGAGCAGTACTTC. This translates into CASRLGTSGIKEQYF.